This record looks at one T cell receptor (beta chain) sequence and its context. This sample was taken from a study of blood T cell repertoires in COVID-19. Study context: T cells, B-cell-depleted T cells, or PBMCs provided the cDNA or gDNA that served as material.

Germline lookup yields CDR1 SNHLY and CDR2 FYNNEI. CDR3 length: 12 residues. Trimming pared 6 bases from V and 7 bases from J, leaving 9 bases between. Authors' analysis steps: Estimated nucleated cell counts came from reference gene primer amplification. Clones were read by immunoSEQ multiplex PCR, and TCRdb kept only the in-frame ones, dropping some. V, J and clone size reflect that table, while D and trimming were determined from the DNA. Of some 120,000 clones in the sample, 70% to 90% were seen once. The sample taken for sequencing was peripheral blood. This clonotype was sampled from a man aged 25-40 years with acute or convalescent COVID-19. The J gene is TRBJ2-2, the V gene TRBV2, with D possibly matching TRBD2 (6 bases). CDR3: CASSLGGGELFF. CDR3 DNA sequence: TGTGCCAGCAGCTTGGGGGGCGGGGAGCTGTTTTTT.